A selection of T cell receptor beta chains follows, all from one sample in a study of cytomegalovirus exposure and HLA in healthy donors. Method: immunoSEQ multiplex PCR; TCRdb's copy keeps in-frame clones and lacks some. Here the sample spans roughly 120,000 clones, 8.5% to 9% being singletons. What was sequenced was PBMCs. These receptors were obtained from a woman between 40 and 50 years old in good health and CMV-seropositive. Both conserved end residues are part of each CDR3. The D gene is left open where the match is weak. A clone size is listed for some rows: how often the clone was seen (once, few, many), or a class if it is expanded.

j_call: TRBJ1-5; clone_size: few; d_call: TRBD1; v_call: TRBV11-2; cdr3_aa: CASSSGTGAPGNQPQHF; cdr3_nt: TGTGCCAGCAGCTCCGGGACAGGGGCCCCCGGCAATCAGCCCCAGCATTTT
j_call: TRBJ1-1; clone_size: few; d_call: TRBD1; v_call: TRBV6-1; cdr3_aa: CASAKDRADTEAFF; cdr3_nt: TGTGCCAGCGCTAAAGACAGGGCAGACACTGAAGCTTTCTTT
j_call: TRBJ1-1; clone_size: few; d_call: NA; v_call: TRBV14; cdr3_aa: CASSRTAFVTFF; cdr3_nt: TGTGCCAGCAGCCGTACAGCTTTCGTAACTTTCTTT
j_call: TRBJ2-1; clone_size: few; d_call: NA; v_call: TRBV25-1; cdr3_aa: CASSDIGDFTYNEQFF; cdr3_nt: TGTGCCAGCAGTGATATAGGGGACTTCACCTACAATGAGCAGTTCTTC
j_call: TRBJ2-7; clone_size: few; d_call: NA; v_call: TRBV5-6; cdr3_aa: CASSHSYEQYF; cdr3_nt: TGTGCCAGCAGCCACAGCTACGAGCAGTACTTC
j_call: TRBJ1-1; clone_size: NA; d_call: NA; v_call: TRBV7-9; cdr3_aa: CASSFTGRTEAFF; cdr3_nt: TGTGCCAGCAGCTTTACAGGGCGCACTGAAGCTTTCTTT
j_call: TRBJ1-1; clone_size: NA; d_call: NA; v_call: TRBV19; cdr3_aa: CASSPVVLGPVANTEAFF; cdr3_nt: TGTGCCAGTAGTCCAGTAGTATTGGGGCCGGTGGCGAACACTGAAGCTTTCTTT
j_call: TRBJ2-7; clone_size: NA; d_call: TRBD1; v_call: TRBV5-5; cdr3_aa: CASSFYPGQGEGEQYF; cdr3_nt: TGTGCCAGCAGCTTTTACCCGGGACAGGGGGAAGGCGAGCAGTACTTC
j_call: TRBJ2-5; clone_size: few; d_call: TRBD1; v_call: TRBV30; cdr3_aa: CAWSLLGQVRQTQYF; cdr3_nt: TGTGCCTGGTCATTACTCGGACAGGTTCGGCAGACCCAGTACTTC
j_call: TRBJ1-2; clone_size: NA; d_call: TRBD1; v_call: TRBV5-1; cdr3_aa: CASSSVSTGRSGYTF; cdr3_nt: TGCGCCAGCAGCTCCGTCTCGACAGGGCGGTCGGGCTACACCTTC
j_call: TRBJ2-2; clone_size: few; d_call: NA; v_call: TRBV12-5; cdr3_aa: CASGLRQRNTGELFF; cdr3_nt: TGTGCTAGTGGTTTGCGGCAGCGGAACACCGGGGAGCTGTTTTTT
j_call: TRBJ1-2; clone_size: many; d_call: TRBD1; v_call: TRBV27; cdr3_aa: CASSLDRGDYGYTF; cdr3_nt: TGTGCCAGCAGTTTAGACAGGGGGGACTATGGCTACACCTTC
j_call: TRBJ1-2; clone_size: few; d_call: NA; v_call: TRBV9; cdr3_aa: CASSTRTGKVSGGYTF; cdr3_nt: TGTGCCAGCAGCACGAGAACCGGGAAAGTTTCCGGGGGCTACACCTTC
j_call: TRBJ2-1; clone_size: few; d_call: TRBD2; v_call: TRBV15; cdr3_aa: CATSRDGGGYNEQFF; cdr3_nt: TGTGCCACCAGCAGAGATGGGGGGGGGTACAATGAGCAGTTCTTC
j_call: TRBJ2-5; clone_size: few; d_call: NA; v_call: TRBV5-1; cdr3_aa: CASSPGTQETQYF; cdr3_nt: TGCGCCAGCAGCCCCGGGACACAAGAGACCCAGTACTTC
j_call: TRBJ2-7; clone_size: NA; d_call: NA; v_call: TRBV6-5; cdr3_aa: CASRVPGQNYEQYF; cdr3_nt: TGTGCCAGCAGGGTCCCGGGACAAAACTACGAGCAGTACTTC
j_call: TRBJ1-1; clone_size: NA; d_call: NA; v_call: TRBV7-9; cdr3_aa: CASSLGRLNTEAFF; cdr3_nt: TGTGCCAGCAGCTTAGGGAGATTGAACACTGAAGCTTTCTTT
j_call: TRBJ2-3; clone_size: few; d_call: TRBD2; v_call: TRBV7-6; cdr3_aa: CASSSRTSGGYYTDTQYF; cdr3_nt: TGTGCCAGCAGCTCCCGGACTAGCGGGGGGTACTACACAGATACGCAGTATTTT
j_call: TRBJ1-5; clone_size: NA; d_call: NA; v_call: TRBV19; cdr3_aa: CASSIGGGSGFGQPQHF; cdr3_nt: TGTGCCAGTAGTATAGGTGGAGGGTCTGGGTTCGGTCAGCCCCAGCATTTT
j_call: TRBJ2-1; clone_size: few; d_call: NA; v_call: TRBV4-1; cdr3_aa: CASSQEGGLYNEQFF; cdr3_nt: TGCGCCAGCAGCCAAGAAGGGGGTCTTTACAATGAGCAGTTCTTC
j_call: TRBJ1-6; clone_size: NA; d_call: NA; v_call: TRBV7-8; cdr3_aa: CASSAKYGQRNSPLHF; cdr3_nt: TGTGCCAGCAGCGCAAAGTATGGACAGCGGAATTCACCCCTCCACTTT
j_call: TRBJ1-6; clone_size: NA; d_call: TRBD1; v_call: TRBV5-1; cdr3_aa: CASSRDRVQSPLHF; cdr3_nt: TGCGCCAGCAGCCGGGACAGGGTACAGTCACCCCTCCACTTT
j_call: TRBJ1-1; clone_size: few; d_call: TRBD1; v_call: TRBV5-4; cdr3_aa: CASSPRDRNTEAFF; cdr3_nt: TGTGCCAGCAGCCCCCGGGACAGGAACACTGAAGCTTTCTTT
j_call: TRBJ2-3; clone_size: few; d_call: NA; v_call: TRBV30; cdr3_aa: CAWSGLTDTQYF; cdr3_nt: TGTGCCTGGAGTGGACTTACAGATACGCAGTATTTT
j_call: TRBJ1-6; clone_size: few; d_call: NA; v_call: TRBV11-2; cdr3_aa: CASSLGTGTSYNSPLHF; cdr3_nt: TGTGCCAGCAGCTTAGGTACGGGAACCTCCTATAATTCACCCCTCCACTTT
j_call: TRBJ1-2; clone_size: NA; d_call: NA; v_call: TRBV11-2; cdr3_aa: CASSLNTVNYGYTF; cdr3_nt: TGTGCCAGCAGCCTCAATACAGTGAACTATGGCTACACCTTC
j_call: TRBJ2-7; clone_size: few; d_call: NA; v_call: TRBV11-1; cdr3_aa: CASSPNPPQGETYEQYF; cdr3_nt: TGTGCCAGCAGCCCTAATCCCCCACAAGGAGAGACCTACGAGCAGTACTTC
j_call: TRBJ2-3; clone_size: few; d_call: NA; v_call: TRBV2; cdr3_aa: CASSLLVSTDTQYF; cdr3_nt: TGTGCCAGCAGTCTACTCGTTTCCACAGATACGCAGTATTTT
j_call: TRBJ1-4; clone_size: few; d_call: NA; v_call: TRBV6-5; cdr3_aa: CASSYVRGGNEKLFF; cdr3_nt: TGTGCCAGCAGTTACGTGCGGGGGGGTAATGAAAAGCTGTTTTTT
j_call: TRBJ2-1; clone_size: few; d_call: NA; v_call: TRBV20-1; cdr3_aa: CSATENNEQFF; cdr3_nt: TGCAGTGCCACAGAGAACAATGAGCAGTTCTTC
j_call: TRBJ2-7; clone_size: few; d_call: NA; v_call: TRBV27; cdr3_aa: CASSLSVRSEQYF; cdr3_nt: TGTGCCAGCAGTTTGTCCGTCCGGTCCGAGCAGTACTTC
j_call: TRBJ2-3; clone_size: few; d_call: NA; v_call: TRBV6-5; cdr3_aa: CASTKVGGGVDTQYF; cdr3_nt: TGTGCCAGCACCAAGGTGGGGGGTGGCGTAGATACGCAGTATTTT
j_call: TRBJ1-2; clone_size: few; d_call: NA; v_call: TRBV5-4; cdr3_aa: CASSSAGMGGYLLDTF; cdr3_nt: TGTGCCAGCAGCTCAGCGGGTATGGGGGGGTATCTGCTGGACACCTTC
j_call: TRBJ1-1; clone_size: NA; d_call: TRBD1; v_call: TRBV28; cdr3_aa: CASSPDRSNTEAFF; cdr3_nt: TGTGCCAGCAGCCCGGACAGGTCGAACACTGAAGCTTTCTTT
j_call: TRBJ2-5; clone_size: few; d_call: TRBD2; v_call: TRBV10-3; cdr3_aa: CAISRGLAGPETQYF; cdr3_nt: TGTGCCATCAGTCGAGGACTAGCGGGGCCAGAGACCCAGTACTTC